This is a list of T cell receptor beta chains from one sample in a study of shared clonotypes between healthy human individuals. The method was immunoSEQ multiplex PCR; TCRdb's version includes in-frame clones alone and lacks a portion of them. Of 2,500,000 or so clones in the sample, more than 90% were seen once. The source material was naive CD4+ T cells sorted from blood. The receptors come from a man between 18 and 29 years old in good health. The CDR3 runs from the conserved cysteine through the conserved F or W. The D gene is left open where the match is weak. Size tells how often a clone was seen (once, few, many) or the class of an expanded clone, and some rows leave it out.

d_call	j_call	clone_size	v_call	cdr3_aa	cdr3_nt
NA	TRBJ1-2	NA	TRBV7-2	CASSSGGANYGYTF	TGTGCCAGCAGCTCGGGAGGGGCTAACTATGGCTACACCTTC
NA	TRBJ2-2	NA	TRBV13	CASSITRTGELFF	TGTGCCAGCAGCATTACACGTACCGGGGAGCTGTTTTTT
NA	TRBJ2-3	NA	TRBV5-1	CASSPSGASPDTQYF	TGCGCCAGCAGCCCCTCCGGGGCTAGCCCAGATACGCAGTATTTT
NA	TRBJ1-2	NA	TRBV9	CASSPTPDSANYGYTF	TGTGCCAGCAGCCCGACTCCGGACTCAGCTAACTATGGCTACACCTTC
NA	TRBJ2-2	once	TRBV18	CASSPRQDGSGGELFF	TGTGCCAGCTCACCAAGGCAGGACGGGTCGGGCGGGGAGCTGTTTTTT
NA	TRBJ1-3	NA	TRBV7-2	CASSPRGSSSGNTIYF	TGTGCCAGCAGCCCCCGGGGGAGCAGCTCTGGAAACACCATATATTTT
TRBD1	TRBJ1-2	once	TRBV9	CASSVDPGTGVGYTF	TGTGCCAGCAGCGTCGACCCCGGGACAGGGGTAGGCTACACCTTC
NA	TRBJ2-7	NA	TRBV5-1	CASSLPPARDYEQYF	TGCGCCAGCAGCTTGCCCCCGGCGAGGGACTACGAGCAGTACTTC
TRBD1	TRBJ1-5	NA	TRBV5-1	CASSLEGARNQPQHF	TGCGCCAGCAGCTTGGAGGGGGCTCGCAATCAGCCCCAGCATTTT
TRBD1	TRBJ1-4	NA	TRBV5-1	CASSLGQGGEKLFF	TGCGCCAGCAGCTTGGGACAGGGCGGAGAGAAACTGTTTTTT
NA	TRBJ2-5	once	TRBV5-4	CASSSRVGVQETQYF	TGTGCCAGCAGCTCCCGGGTAGGGGTCCAAGAGACCCAGTACTTC
TRBD1	TRBJ2-7	NA	TRBV7-2	CVSRERTGFEQYF	TGTGTCAGCAGAGAAAGGACAGGGTTCGAGCAGTACTTC
NA	TRBJ1-1	NA	TRBV5-1	CASSPQGGNTEAFF	TGCGCCAGCAGCCCACAGGGTGGGAACACTGAAGCTTTCTTT
TRBD1	TRBJ1-1	NA	TRBV28	CASSPHRGGTNTEAFF	TGTGCCAGCAGTCCGCACAGGGGGGGAACGAACACTGAAGCTTTCTTT
TRBD1	TRBJ1-1	NA	TRBV6-5	CASSRTGAEAFF	TGTGCCAGCAGCAGGACAGGGGCTGAAGCTTTCTTT
NA	TRBJ2-1	NA	TRBV11-2	CASSLGAERPRVEQFF	TGTGCCAGCAGCTTAGGAGCGGAGAGGCCGAGGGTTGAGCAGTTCTTC
NA	TRBJ1-1	NA	TRBV28	CASSKQGRTEAFF	TGTGCCAGCAGTAAACAGGGACGCACTGAAGCTTTCTTT
NA	TRBJ1-2	NA	TRBV6-5	CASRPQPSWGGYTF	TGTGCCAGCAGACCTCAGCCTTCGTGGGGTGGCTACACCTTC
NA	TRBJ2-3	once	TRBV7-2	CASSVLATDTQYF	TGTGCCAGCAGCGTTCTAGCGACAGATACGCAGTATTTT
NA	TRBJ1-6	few	TRBV2	CASLAQTSHSPLHF	TGTGCCAGCCTGGCACAAACAAGTCATTCACCCCTCCACTTT
TRBD1	TRBJ1-2	once	TRBV6-5	CASSYMAGGNYGYTF	TGTGCCAGCAGTTACATGGCAGGGGGTAACTATGGCTACACCTTC
NA	TRBJ2-1	NA	TRBV4-1	CASSPTRGRYYEQFF	TGCGCCAGCAGCCCCACCCGGGGCAGGTACTATGAGCAGTTCTTC
TRBD1	TRBJ1-1	NA	TRBV7-8	CASSGRDRVFPAFF	TGTGCCAGCAGCGGACGGGACAGGGTTTTTCCAGCTTTCTTT
NA	TRBJ1-1	once	TRBV11-3	CASSPGGDSQAFF	TGTGCCAGCAGCCCCGGGGGTGACAGTCAAGCTTTCTTT
NA	TRBJ1-1	few	TRBV30	CAWSPRRWDPEAFF	TGTGCCTGGAGTCCTAGAAGGTGGGACCCTGAAGCTTTCTTT
TRBD1	TRBJ2-5	NA	TRBV4-2	CASSDRGRWETQYF	TGTGCCAGCAGCGACAGGGGGCGCTGGGAGACCCAGTACTTC
TRBD2	TRBJ2-1	once	TRBV5-6	CASSQGLAAEQFF	TGTGCCAGCAGCCAGGGACTAGCGGCTGAGCAGTTCTTC
NA	TRBJ1-1	few	TRBV10-1	CASSEGPNTEAFF	TGCGCCAGCAGTGAGGGCCCGAACACTGAAGCTTTCTTT
TRBD2	TRBJ2-7	NA	TRBV27	CASRGLAGGHYEQYF	TGTGCCAGCCGGGGACTAGCGGGGGGCCACTACGAGCAGTACTTC
NA	TRBJ2-3	NA	TRBV7-9	CASSQVGDRTDTQYF	TGTGCCAGCAGCCAAGTAGGGGACCGCACAGATACGCAGTATTTT
TRBD1	TRBJ2-3	NA	TRBV5-4	CASSLTGGGTDTQYF	TGTGCCAGCAGCCTCACAGGGGGCGGCACAGATACGCAGTATTTT
NA	TRBJ1-2	NA	TRBV2	CASSQGDKYGYTF	TGTGCCAGCAGCCAGGGAGACAAATATGGCTACACCTTC
TRBD1	TRBJ1-2	NA	TRBV19	CASRETGFGYGYTF	TGTGCCAGTAGAGAGACAGGGTTTGGGTATGGCTACACCTTC
TRBD2	TRBJ2-5	NA	TRBV6-5	CASSYAGEGQETQYF	TGTGCCAGCAGTTACGCGGGAGAAGGGCAAGAGACCCAGTACTTC
NA	TRBJ2-7	NA	TRBV11-2	CASSLAGALVEQYF	TGTGCCAGCAGCTTGGCCGGGGCCCTAGTGGAGCAGTACTTC
NA	TRBJ2-7	NA	TRBV15	CATSRQIPSYEQYF	TGTGCCACCAGCAGACAGATCCCCTCCTACGAGCAGTACTTC
NA	TRBJ2-2	NA	TRBV7-9	CASSYHSPGELFF	TGTGCCAGCAGCTACCACAGCCCCGGGGAGCTGTTTTTT
NA	TRBJ2-7	NA	TRBV11-2	CASSLDIDEQYF	TGTGCCAGCAGCTTAGATATTGACGAGCAGTACTTC
NA	TRBJ2-7	NA	TRBV27	CASSLSLPADTSHEQYF	TGTGCCAGCAGTTTATCCCTCCCGGCAGATACCTCCCACGAGCAGTACTTC
NA	TRBJ2-3	NA	TRBV2	CASGNQRSTDTQYF	TGTGCCAGCGGGAACCAAAGAAGCACAGATACGCAGTATTTT
NA	TRBJ1-1	NA	TRBV19	CASSFRRVNTEAFF	TGTGCCAGTAGCTTTCGTAGGGTGAACACTGAAGCTTTCTTT
NA	TRBJ2-5	NA	TRBV10-3	CAISESRLEWETQYF	TGTGCCATCAGTGAGTCTCGACTAGAGTGGGAGACCCAGTACTTC
NA	TRBJ2-5	NA	TRBV18	CASSPPTSSQETQYF	TGTGCCAGCTCACCACCGACTAGTTCCCAAGAGACCCAGTACTTC
TRBD1	TRBJ2-1	NA	TRBV7-9	CASSLAITDRAREQFF	TGTGCCAGCAGCTTGGCCATTACGGACAGGGCAAGGGAGCAGTTCTTC
NA	TRBJ1-4	NA	TRBV7-9	CASSLQQANEKLFF	TGTGCCAGCAGCTTACAACAAGCTAATGAAAAACTGTTTTTT
TRBD2	TRBJ2-1	NA	TRBV7-3	CASSPWTSVGNEQFF	TGTGCCAGCAGCCCCTGGACTAGCGTCGGCAATGAGCAGTTCTTC
TRBD1	TRBJ1-5	NA	TRBV15	CATSREGTDRTQHF	TGTGCCACCAGCAGGGAGGGGACAGATAGGACCCAGCATTTT
NA	TRBJ2-3	NA	TRBV18	CASSPEGPDTQYF	TGTGCCAGCTCCCCCGAGGGGCCAGATACGCAGTATTTT
NA	TRBJ1-5	NA	TRBV7-9	CASSLPSQPQHF	TGTGCCAGCAGCCTTCCCAGTCAGCCCCAGCATTTT